This TCR beta chain was retrieved from a study of blood T cell repertoires in COVID-19. Across the study: The United States, Italy and Spain were the sources of the acute and convalescent COVID-19 samples.

Some clones are missing from TCRdb's copy, which holds only in-frame ones; the method was immunoSEQ multiplex PCR. Found here are about 210,000 clones, 82% of them singletons; the top ten hold approximately 12%. V shed 4 bases and J shed 3 bases, with 4 bases lying between them. Per germline, CDR1 SGHVS and CDR2 FNYEAQ. This CDR3 has 12 amino acids. Material for sequencing was peripheral blood. This clonotype originated in a woman aged 40 to 55 with acute or convalescent COVID-19. The chain carries TRBV7-6 and TRBJ2-1; D is unresolved. The CDR3 bases are TGTGCCAGCAGCTATCTCTACAATGAGCAGTTCTTC. Translation gives CASSYLYNEQFF.